This T cell receptor (beta chain) was found in a study of response to subunit inactivated influenza vaccine (dated by TCRdb to between 2018 and 2020). Looking at the study overall: Deep quantitative profiling of the T cell receptor repertoire was used in the study to follow responses to a trivalent subunit inactivated influenza vaccine. The paper's findings and limits, for the study overall: The authors suggested that each seasonal influenza vaccination may recruit only a limited number of new T cells.

From its cysteine to its phenylalanine, the CDR3 spans 14 amino acids. The only DNA kept is the CDR3, 42 bases in frame from the first base. CDR1 MGHDK and CDR2 SYGVNS are derived from the germline V gene. Unmatched junction bases come to 5, with V trimmed by 5 bases and J by 4 bases. Libraries were constructed by RT-PCR. Sequenced on an Illumina HiSeq 2500. TCRdb cleaned the public reads at Q25 with fastp, built clones with MiXCR and kept in-frame beta chains. Entries are consolidated by CDR3 protein sequence, retaining the most common genes and DNA. The sample yields around 480,000 distinct CDR3 sequences; approximately 17% were counted once. 3% to 3.5% of the sample is in the top ten clones. A few counts support this clonotype. There is no known antigen for this receptor. No quality values exist for individual bases; no much larger clone is one base distant.

Sequencing used CD4+ T cells sorted from PBMCs, obtained approximately 25 months after vaccination. The TCR originated in a man between 50 and 70 years old who received an inactivated influenza vaccine. Donor details come from another sample of the same person, matched by shared clones. The V gene is TRBV25-1 and the J gene is TRBJ2-3; 8 bases in the junction line up with TRBD2. The nucleotide sequence is given as TGTGCCAGCAGTTTCCGAGCGGGAGCAGATACGCAGTATTTT. Its product reads: CASSFRAGADTQYF.